The 10 T cell receptor beta chains listed next were all sequenced from one sample in a study of T cells in Graves' hyperthyroidism and ophthalmopathy. There were TCR beta CDR3 regions amplified from RNA transcripts. HTBI primers were employed in a first-round RT-PCR of the TCR CDR3. Using its own MiXCR run on the multiplex PCR reads, TCRdb lists one record per CDR3 protein. Of 450,000 to 700,000 distinct CDR3 sequences listed, more than 45% were seen once; the top ten hold roughly 19%. The sample comprised peripheral blood or thyroid tissue (not recorded which). The receptor set was obtained from an adult woman with Graves' disease, either hyperthyroidism or ophthalmopathy (not recorded which).

This clonotype was seen a few times. The rearrangement uses TRBV4-1 and TRBJ1-3; D is undetermined. CDR1 is MGHRA, CDR2 YSYEKL, per germline. With 1 base removed from V and 4 bases from J, the gap between germline ends came to 14 bases. This CDR3 region has 16 residues. This CDR3 reads CASSQGAGFGGNTIYF. The CDR3 coding sequence is TGCGCCAGCAGCCAAGGGGCGGGTTTTGGAGGAAACACCATATATTTT.

Many counts were recorded for this clonotype. The chain uses TRBV2 and TRBJ1-5, with D unclear. The germline gives CDR1 SNHLY, CDR2 FYNNEI. The CDR3 is made up of 13 amino acids. V dropped 2 bases and J dropped 12 bases, with 14 bases sitting between them. The CDR3 sequence is CASSERRDFLQHF. The CDR3 DNA is TGTGCCAGCAGTGAAAGGAGGGATTTTCTCCAGCATTTT.

With regard to this clonotype: A read error may be the cause here, since a much bigger clone is one base away. The chain carries TRBV20-1 and TRBJ2-7, with D perhaps matching TRBD1 (6 bases). This CDR3 is built from 12 residues. The V gene lost 4 bases and the J gene lost 4 bases, with 11 bases spanning the gap. CDR1 DFQATT and CDR2 SNEGSKA come from the germline V gene (reference sequence). The CDR3 DNA reads TGCAGTGCTACGAACCAGGGGTACGAGCAGTACTTC. Amino acids: CSATNQGYEQYF.

With regard to this clonotype: Its ends do not fully match the called genes, so a read error is possible. In DNA form, the CDR3 reads TGTGCCAACAGCTTAGGGCAGGGCACACCACAAACCCCAGGGCGCCACTCCTACAATGAGCAGTTCTTC. Translated, it gives CANSLGQGTPQTPGRHSYNEQFF. The gene calls are TRBV7-9 and TRBJ2-1; TRBD1 is a possible D gene (5 bases). The germline V gene encodes CDR1 SEHNR and CDR2 FQNEAQ (reference sequence). The CDR3 runs 23 residues.

On this clonotype: The junction does not match germline at one end; this may be a read error. The chain links TRBV7-4 to TRBJ2-5; a possible D gene is TRBD2 (5 bases). The CDR3 covers 15 residues. The V gene's germline CDR1 is SGHVT and CDR2 SQSDAQ. CDR3 amino acids: CASSQVVEGEETQYF. The CDR3 nucleotides are TGCGCCAGCAGCCAAGTGGTCGAGGGTGAGGAGACCCAGTACTTC. The full variable domain, in which reference TRBV7-4 and TRBJ2-5 provide the parts outside the CDR3, is GAGVSQSPRYKVAKRGRDVALRCDSISGHVTLYWYRQTLGQGSEVLTYSQSDAQRDKSGRPSGRFSAERPERSVSTLKIQRTEQGDSAVYLCASSQVVEGEETQYFGPGTRLLVL.

The chain recombines TRBV15 with TRBJ1-5, with 8 bases that match TRBD1. Trimming at V came to 3 bases and at J to 7 bases, leaving 8 bases not matched to a gene. The CDR3 consists of 15 residues. The germline gives CDR1 LNHNV, CDR2 YYDKDF (reference sequence). The DNA of the CDR3 is TGTGCCACCAGCAGCACAGGACAGGGCGGGCAGCCCCAGCATTTT. Translation gives CATSSTGQGGQPQHF. The full variable domain, with the rest looked up from reference TRBV15 and TRBJ1-5, is DAMVIQNPRYQVTQFGKPVTLSCSQTLNHNVMYWYQQKSSQAPKLLFHYYDKDFNNEADTPDNFQSRRPNTSFCFLDIRSPGLGDTAMYLCATSSTGQGGQPQHFGDGTRLSIL.

V and J are TRBV19 and TRBJ2-6; D is tentatively TRBD1 or TRBD2 (5 bases each). The CDR3 is 14 residues long. V lost 9 bases and J 3 bases, leaving 12 bases between the germline ends. Germline V gives CDR1 LNHDA, CDR2 SQIVND (reference sequence). The CDR3 coding sequence is TGTGCCAGCGGGGAGACAGTTGGGGCCAACGTCCTGACTTTC. Translating gives CASGETVGANVLTF.

Turning to this clonotype: Being one base from a much bigger clone, this may be a read error. This chain connects TRBV12-3 or TRBV12-4 to TRBJ1-5, with no clear D. V lost 8 bases, J lost 3 bases, and 20 bases lay in between. The CDR3 totals 16 residues. This chain's CDR3 is CASGPLFDGYNQPQHF. The CDR3 DNA follows: TGTGCCAGCGGCCCACTATTCGACGGTTACAATCAGCCCCAGCATTTT.

This clonotype occurred many times. The junction and the germline gene differ at one end; a read error may be behind it. The chain has TRBV11-2 and TRBJ2-7, with 9 bases aligning to TRBD1. CDR1 and CDR2 from the germline V gene are SGHAT and FQNNGV. This CDR3 contains 15 residues. CDR3 sequence: CASSPAGTGRYEQYF. CDR3 nucleotide sequence: TGCGCCAGCAGCCCGGCCGGGACAGGGCGGTACGAGCAGTACTTC.

V is TRBV25-1 and J is TRBJ1-6; D unresolved. The CDR3 is 15 amino acids. V was trimmed by 1 base and J by 7 bases, leaving 11 bases between them. From germline, CDR1 is MGHDK and CDR2 SYGVNS. This CDR3 is CASSESAGVNSPLHF. The CDR3 DNA sequence: TGTGCCAGCAGTGAATCTGCAGGCGTCAATTCACCCCTCCACTTT.